Each of the 15 T cell receptor beta chains below was sequenced from the same sample in a study of blood T cell repertoires in COVID-19. Here immunoSEQ multiplex PCR was the method, and the copy in TCRdb shows in-frame clones only, minus some. This sample carries around 200,000 clones, approximately 86% of them seen once, and the ten largest clones take 2.5% to 3.5%. Sequencing was done on a sample of peripheral blood. These receptor sequences come from a man aged 40-50 years with active or convalescent COVID-19.

The sample holds one count of this clone. The rearrangement joins TRBV28 to TRBJ2-5; 7 bases match TRBD1. CDR1 and CDR2 (germline): MDHEN, SYDVKM. This CDR3 has 13 residues. Germline trimming cut 6 bases from V and 3 bases from J; bases unmatched to any gene: 4. CDR3 amino acids: CASRPTGEETQYF. The CDR3 nucleotides are TGTGCCAGCAGGCCTACAGGGGAAGAGACCCAGTACTTC.

The genes are TRBV3-1 (or the pseudogene TRBV3-2) and TRBJ2-1; TRBD2 matches 12 bases. Germline lookup yields CDR1 LGHDT and CDR2 YNNKEL (reference sequence). The trim removed 4 bases at V and 5 bases at J, leaving 3 bases unmatched. The CDR3 runs 15 residues. The CDR3 coding sequence is TGTGCCAGCAGCCGTGGACTAGCGGGAAACAATGAGCAGTTCTTC. This encodes CASSRGLAGNNEQFF.

This chain connects TRBV18 to TRBJ1-1; possible D gene TRBD1, 5 bases. The CDR3 is 16 residues long. V was pared by 4 bases and J by 0 bases, with 15 bases between. Germline values: CDR1 KGHSH, CDR2 LQKENI. The CDR3 nucleotides are TGTGCCAGCTCACGGGGGATCCGGGAGGTGAACACTGAAGCTTTCTTT. As protein: CASSRGIREVNTEAFF.

Comments on this clone: The same CDR3 also results from other DNA sequences found in this sample. CDR3 in DNA: TGTGCCAGCAGCTCCTCCTCTGGAAACACCATATATTTT. Amino acid sequence: CASSSSSGNTIYF. V usage is TRBV7-2 and J usage is TRBJ1-3; no clear D. This CDR3 contains 13 residues. Germline V gives CDR1 SGHTA, CDR2 FQGNSA. With 4 bases removed from V and 0 bases from J, the gap between germline ends came to 4 bases.

The V and J genes are TRBV28 and TRBJ1-1; maybe TRBD1 (6 bases). The CDR3 runs 15 residues. Looked up from germline, CDR1 is MDHEN and CDR2 is SYDVKM. Trimming pared 1 base from V and 1 base from J, leaving 10 bases between. The CDR3 sequence: CASSLSTGTNTEAFF. The CDR3 coding sequence is TGTGCCAGCAGTTTATCTACAGGGACGAACACTGAAGCTTTCTTT.

This clone showed up just once. This chain connects TRBV7-3 to TRBJ2-5; 8 nucleotides line up with TRBD2. V trimming: 3 bases; J trimming: 7 bases; junction bases outside the gene matches: 13. The CDR3 consists of 16 residues. Germline CDR1 SGHTA, CDR2 FQGTGA. The CDR3: CASSFLSGGNFGTQYF. The CDR3 coding sequence is TGTGCCAGCAGCTTCCTATCGGGGGGGAACTTTGGGACCCAGTACTTC.

The chain recombines TRBV4-1 with TRBJ2-3, with 8 nucleotides matching TRBD1. Looked up from germline, CDR1 is MGHRA and CDR2 is YSYEKL. This CDR3 contains 15 residues. V shed 2 bases and J 5 bases; nucleotides not matched to a gene: 6. CDR3 bases: TGCGCCAGCAGCCAACTTGGACAGGGTGGAGATACGCAGTATTTT. It is translated as CASSQLGQGGDTQYF.

The gene calls are TRBV7-9 and TRBJ1-4; D remains unclear. Trimming cost V 5 bases and J 0 bases, with 10 bases left between them. The CDR3 sequence is 15 residues long. Germline lookup yields CDR1 SEHNR and CDR2 FQNEAQ (reference sequence). The CDR3 bases are TGTGCCAGCAGCCCCCTAGCCTCAACTAATGAAAAACTGTTTTTT. This gives the protein CASSPLASTNEKLFF.

This rearrangement joins TRBV12-5 to TRBJ2-3; D uncertain. V dropped 5 bases and J dropped 2 bases, with 14 bases sitting between them. The CDR3 loop spans 15 amino acids. Germline V gene lookup returns CDR1 LGHNT and CDR2 FRNRAP. The CDR3 DNA follows: TGTGCTAGTGGTATAGAGACAACGTACACAGATACGCAGTATTTT. Protein: CASGIETTYTDTQYF.

The sample holds one count of this clone. The CDR3 region has the DNA TGTGCCAGCAGCCCCGCCTTTTTAGTGAATAGCAATCAGCCCCAGCATTTT. It codes for CASSPAFLVNSNQPQHF. The chain combines TRBV7-2 with TRBJ1-5; D is ambiguous. Germline-derived CDR1 and CDR2 are SGHTA and FQGNSA. With 5 bases removed from V and 0 bases from J, the gap between germline ends came to 17 bases. The CDR3 is 17 residues long.

The rearrangement links TRBV2 to TRBJ1-1; no clear D gene. The CDR3 consists of 13 residues. V dropped 6 bases and J dropped 1 base, with 9 bases sitting between them. The germline CDR1 and CDR2 sequences are SNHLY and FYNNEI. The CDR3 reads CASSRRGNTEAFF. CDR3 coding DNA: TGTGCCAGCAGCCGTCGGGGGAACACTGAAGCTTTCTTT.

This clone was counted a single time. This chain joins TRBV28 and TRBJ2-7, with a possible D match to TRBD2 (5 bases). Germline CDR1 MDHEN, CDR2 SYDVKM. Trimming cost V 6 bases and J 5 bases, with 23 bases left between them. CDR3 length equals 16 residues. For the CDR3, the DNA is TGTGCCAGCAGGCCATTCGGACGACCCGTGGGAGACGAGCAGTACTTC. Protein product: CASRPFGRPVGDEQYF.

The chain carries TRBV11-2 and TRBJ2-5; D is unresolved. The CDR3 covers 15 residues. Trimming stripped 0 bases from V and 1 base from J, with 9 bases between. Germline V gene lookup returns CDR1 SGHAT and CDR2 FQNNGV. The DNA for the CDR3 is TGTGCCAGCAGCTTAGATCGTTTAGTCCAAGAGACCCAGTACTTC. Its protein is CASSLDRLVQETQYF.

V gene TRBV1 combines with J gene TRBJ2-3; TRBD2, as called in the table, went unchecked against the DNA. TRBV1 is an annotated pseudogene. This CDR3 has 20 amino acids. DNA for the CDR3: TGCACCAGCAGCCAAGATAGGATACTAGCGGGCGGTACTAGCACAGATACGCAGTATTTT. Residues: CTSSQDRILAGGTSTDTQYF.

This chain uses TRBV6-4 with TRBJ1-3; a possible D gene is TRBD1 (5 bases). Trimming stripped 8 bases from V and 0 bases from J, with 14 bases between. The CDR3 covers 15 residues. The germline CDR1 and CDR2 sequences are MRHNA and SNTAGT. CDR3 sequence: CASHFRTSSGNTIYF. The CDR3 DNA follows: TGTGCCAGCCATTTTCGGACATCCTCTGGAAACACCATATATTTT.